A single sample gave rise to the 14 T cell receptor delta chains below, sequenced in a study of gamma-delta chains in newborns, infants, children. TCRdb used CATT to re-call clones from the reads. The sample yields roughly 11,000 delta-chain clones, 3.5% seen once. Sequenced: blood. The receptors originated from a child who was a newborn, infant or young child, either healthy, febrile or measles-vaccinated (not recorded which).

This clone was seen a handful of times. This CDR3 is also generated by other DNA sequences in the sample. The chain recombines TRDV2 with TRDJ3; 9 bases agree with TRDD3. The length of the CDR3 is 19 residues. J lost 0 bases, V lost 1 base, and 6 bases had no gene match. The germline gives CDR1 GEAIGNYY, CDR2 EKD. The chain's CDR3 is CACDTLLGERSWDTRQMFF. The CDR3 coding sequence is TGTGCCTGTGACACTCTACTGGGGGAGCGCTCCTGGGACACCCGACAGATGTTTTTC.

This clone was found a few times. The gene calls are TRDV2 and TRDJ1; 7 bases agree with TRDD3. Germline CDR1 reads GEAIGNYY; CDR2 reads EKD. The CDR3 length is 15 residues. V shed 6 bases and J 0 bases; nucleotides not matched to a gene: 9. CDR3 coding DNA: TGTGCCTGTCGGGGGATGGTAGCGGACACCGATAAACTCATCTTT. Protein product: CACRGMVADTDKLIF.

This clone has only a few counts. The rearrangement uses TRDV1 and TRDJ1; D is unclear. The CDR3 is made up of 17 amino acids. Germline loops: CDR1 TSWWSYY, CDR2 QGS. Trimming left V 2 bases short and J 0 bases short, with 16 bases between. The CDR3 DNA reads as TGTGCTCTTGGGGAAGTATCGTCCAACTCGTACACCGATAAACTCATCTTT. Amino acids: CALGEVSSNSYTDKLIF.

This clone was seen a few times. CDR3 nucleotides: TGTGCTCTTGGGGAGATGGCCTTCCCCTTTACTGGGGGATACGAAAGAGCCCCGTACACCGATAAACTCATCTTT. Residues: CALGEMAFPFTGGYERAPYTDKLIF. The rearrangement joins TRDV1 to TRDJ1; 13 nucleotides match TRDD3. CDR1 TSWWSYY and CDR2 QGS come from the germline V gene. CDR3 size: 25 residues. V trimming: 3 bases; J trimming: 0 bases; junction bases outside the gene matches: 28.

The sample holds a few counts of this clone. The CDR3 here is CALGEGYWGIPGGTDKLIF. The CDR3 DNA reads TGTGCTCTTGGGGAAGGGTACTGGGGGATCCCCGGGGGGACCGATAAACTCATCTTT. V and J are TRDV1 and TRDJ1, with 10 nucleotides matching TRDD3. The CDR3 contains 19 residues. Trimming removed 2 bases from V and 2 bases from J; junction bases left unmatched: 14. CDR1 TSWWSYY and CDR2 QGS come from the germline V gene.

In this sample, this clone turned up a few times. The V and J genes are TRDV2 and TRDJ1, with a weak D call TRDD3 (5 bases). The CDR3 runs to 14 residues. The V and J ends lost 3 bases and 0 bases respectively, with 10 bases between them. CDR1 is GEAIGNYY, CDR2 EKD, per germline. CDR3 coding DNA: TGTGCCTGTGACGCCGTCTGGGACACCGATAAACTCATCTTT. Translating gives CACDAVWDTDKLIF.

The chain links TRDV2 to TRDJ1, with 10 bases that match TRDD3. The ends lost 1 base at V and 10 bases at J; junction bases unmatched: 5. The CDR3 extends over 13 amino acids. Germline lookup yields CDR1 GEAIGNYY and CDR2 EKD. As DNA, the CDR3 is TGTGCCTGTGACACAGGGGGATACGCGATACTCATCTTT. It encodes CACDTGGYAILIF.

This clone has more than one count but fewer than ten. The chain combines TRDV1 with TRDJ1, with TRDD3 as a possible D gene (6 bases). Germline V gives CDR1 TSWWSYY, CDR2 QGS. V lost 1 base and J 0 bases, leaving 18 bases between the germline ends. The CDR3 length is 18 residues. CDR3 nucleotide sequence: TGTGCTCTTGGGGAACATAATGCGGGGGAACAGTACACCGATAAACTCATCTTT. This encodes CALGEHNAGEQYTDKLIF.

The CDR3 sequence: CALGEAGGYWTDKLIF. The CDR3 nucleotides are TGTGCTCTTGGGGAAGCTGGGGGATACTGGACCGATAAACTCATCTTT. V usage is TRDV1 and J usage is TRDJ1; 11 bases map to TRDD3. V lost 2 bases and J lost 2; bases outside the gene matches: 4. Germline V gene sequence: CDR1 TSWWSYY, CDR2 QGS. This CDR3 region has 16 residues.

This clone occurred a few times. CDR3 sequence reads: CACDTGEFGGSYTDKLIF. The CDR3 DNA is TGTGCCTGTGACACCGGCGAATTTGGGGGATCCTACACCGATAAACTCATCTTT. This chain links TRDV2 with TRDJ1; TRDD3 agrees at 8 bases. V was clipped by 0 bases and J by 0 bases; unmatched bases: 11. Germline V CDR1 and CDR2: GEAIGNYY, EKD. The CDR3 totals 18 residues.

The chain has TRAV29/DV5 and TRDJ1, with D possibly matching TRDD3 (5 bases). The V gene lost 2 bases and the J gene lost 11 bases, with 19 bases spanning the gap. Germline assignment: CDR1 NSMFDY and CDR2 ISSIKDK. This CDR3 has 13 amino acids. CDR3 sequence: CAARGSTAPGLIF. As DNA, the CDR3 is TGTGCAGCAAGGGGATCTACGGCGCCGGGCCTCATCTTT.

This clone has a handful of counts. The chain is built from TRDV1 and TRDJ1, with 8 bases identical to TRDD3. Germline CDR1 and CDR2: TSWWSYY and QGS. Losses at the gene ends were 1 base for V and 3 bases for J; bases not matched to a gene: 31. CDR3 length: 24 amino acids. CDR3 coding DNA: TGTGCTCTTGGGGAACCACGAACCTTGAGCTGGGGGGATAGAGGATCGGTGGCGTCCGATAAACTCATCTTT. It translates to CALGEPRTLSWGDRGSVASDKLIF.

On this clone itself: TCRdb records a much larger clone's protein for this DNA, with a difference at residue 10 that likely arises from a read error; the protein given is the translation of the DNA. This rearrangement joins TRDV2 to TRDJ1; TRDD3 matches at 10 bases. Germline CDR1 reads GEAIGNYY; CDR2 reads EKD. The length of the CDR3 is 15 residues. After removal of 4 bases from V and 3 bases from J, the junction contained 7 bases not matched to a gene. DNA of the CDR3: TGTGCCTGTGAGGGACTGGGGGATGGACCCGATAAACTCATCTTT. Translated: CACEGLGDGPDKLIF.

To note about this clone: A much larger clone lies a single base off, so this may be a read error. V usage is TRDV2 and J usage is TRDJ3, with TRDD3 matching over 9 bases. Germline CDR1 GEAIGNYY, CDR2 EKD. The CDR3 is made up of 19 amino acids. The CDR3 nucleotides are TGTGCCTGTGACACCGTACTGGGGGAGAGCTCCTGGGACGCCCGACAGATGTTTTTC. Its protein product is CACDTVLGESSWDARQMFF.